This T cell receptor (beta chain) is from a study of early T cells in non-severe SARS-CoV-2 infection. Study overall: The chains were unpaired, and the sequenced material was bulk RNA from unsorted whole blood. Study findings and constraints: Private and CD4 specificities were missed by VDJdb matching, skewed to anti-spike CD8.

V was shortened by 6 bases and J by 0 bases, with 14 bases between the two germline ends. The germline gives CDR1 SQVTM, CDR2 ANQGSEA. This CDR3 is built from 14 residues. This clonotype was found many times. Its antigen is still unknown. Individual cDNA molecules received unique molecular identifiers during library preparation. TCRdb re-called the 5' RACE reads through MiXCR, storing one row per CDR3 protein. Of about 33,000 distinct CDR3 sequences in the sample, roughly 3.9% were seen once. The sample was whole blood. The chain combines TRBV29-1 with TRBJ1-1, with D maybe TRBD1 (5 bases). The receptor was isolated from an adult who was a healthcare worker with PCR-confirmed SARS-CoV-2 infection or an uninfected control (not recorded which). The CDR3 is CSVPPGGMNTEAFF. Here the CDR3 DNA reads TGCAGCGTCCCGCCTGGGGGTATGAACACTGAAGCTTTCTTT.